These T cell receptor beta chains were read from a single sample in a study of human T cells and chemical hapten exposure. A single record per CDR3 protein comes from TCRdb applying MiXCR to the RACE reads. The sample includes a few hundred thousand distinct CDR3 sequences, roughly 4.8% seen only once; the top ten take around 2.3%. The sample here was whole blood, taken in connection with sensitization to the hapten diphenylcyclopropenone (DPC). The receptors originated from a woman in her forties or fifties with alopecia areata. Some clones in this sample may be carry-over from other donors' samples. The CDR3 runs from the conserved cysteine through the conserved F or W. D genes are given only for firm matches. Rows may omit the clone size; those that give it use once, few, many or a size class.

length: 14
D: -
size: many
V: TRBV20-1
J: TRBJ2-2
DNA: TGCAGTGCTAGACAGGGCGCGAACACCGGGGAGCTGTTTTTT
CDR3: CSARQGANTGELFF

length: 15
D: TRBD2
size: many
V: TRBV6-5
J: TRBJ2-1
DNA: TGTGCCAGCAGTTACTTGGACAAGGGAGGGAAACGGCAGTTCTTC
CDR3: CASSYLDKGGKRQFF

length: 15
D: -
size: many
V: TRBV7-9
J: TRBJ2-6
DNA: TGTGCCAGCAGCTTACCCGGCTCTGGGGCCAACGTCCTGACTTTC
CDR3: CASSLPGSGANVLTF

length: 15
D: TRBD1
size: many
V: TRBV20-1
J: TRBJ1-2
DNA: TGCAGTGCTATCACAGACAGGGGGCGCTTAGATGGCTACACCTTC
CDR3: CSAITDRGRLDGYTF

length: 18
D: TRBD1
size: many
V: TRBV6-6
J: TRBJ1-5
DNA: TGTGCCAGCAGTTACCCAGCCCAGACAGGGGGTTTAAGTCAGCCCCAGCATTTT
CDR3: CASSYPAQTGGLSQPQHF

length: 13
D: -
size: many
V: TRBV7-8
J: TRBJ2-5
DNA: TGTGCCAGCAGCCGAACCAGGGGGGGGACCCAGTACTTC
CDR3: CASSRTRGGTQYF

length: 13
D: -
size: many
V: TRBV11-3
J: TRBJ1-1
DNA: TGTGCCAGCAGCAGGCGAAGGGGTAGCGAAGCTTTCTTT
CDR3: CASSRRRGSEAFF

length: 14
D: -
size: few
V: TRBV7-2
J: TRBJ2-5
DNA: TGTGCCAGCAGCTTAGGGGCCCCCACCTCGGACCAGTACTTC
CDR3: CASSLGAPTSDQYF

length: 15
D: TRBD1
size: few
V: TRBV6-1
J: TRBJ2-7
DNA: TGTGCCAGCAGTGAAGCAGTCAGGGGGATTCCCGAGCAGTACTTC
CDR3: CASSEAVRGIPEQYF

length: 13
D: -
size: many
V: TRBV2
J: TRBJ2-5
DNA: TGTGCCTGCCGACGGGACCTCCAAGAGACCCAGTACTTC
CDR3: CACRRDLQETQYF

length: 14
D: -
size: -
V: TRBV30
J: TRBJ1-1
DNA: TGTGCCTGGAGTCGAACTCGGGGAATCACTGAAGCTTTCTTT
CDR3: CAWSRTRGITEAFF

length: 16
D: TRBD1
size: many
V: TRBV4-2
J: TRBJ1-2
DNA: TGTGCCAGCAGCCAAGAGGGAGGGGGCCCCGGCTATGGCTACACCTTC
CDR3: CASSQEGGGPGYGYTF

length: 12
D: TRBD2
size: many
V: TRBV6-6
J: TRBJ2-1
DNA: TGTGCCAGCAGCCCGCGGGGGGATGAGCAGTTCTTC
CDR3: CASSPRGDEQFF

length: 13
D: -
size: many
V: TRBV5-1
J: TRBJ2-4
DNA: TGCGCCAGCAGCTTGGCCGACGGAAACATTCAGTACTTC
CDR3: CASSLADGNIQYF

length: 19
D: -
size: -
V: TRBV18
J: TRBJ2-2
DNA: TGTGCCAGCTCCCCTTCCGTGGCGGTCAGGACAGTGAACACCGGGGAGCTGTTTTTT
CDR3: CASSPSVAVRTVNTGELFF

length: 16
D: -
size: few
V: TRBV28
J: TRBJ1-1
DNA: TGTGCCAGCAGTGATTGGGACGAGGCGGTGAACACTGAAGCTTTCTTT
CDR3: CASSDWDEAVNTEAFF

length: 14
D: TRBD1
size: many
V: TRBV20-1
J: TRBJ1-1
DNA: TGCAGTGCTAGAGCGGTGACAGGGGTTACTGAAGCTTTCTTT
CDR3: CSARAVTGVTEAFF

length: 16
D: TRBD2
size: many
V: TRBV29-1
J: TRBJ2-7
DNA: TGCAGCGTTGAAGATCCCCGGGGGGGAGGGACCTACGAGCAGTACTTC
CDR3: CSVEDPRGGGTYEQYF

length: 14
D: -
size: -
V: TRBV27
J: TRBJ2-4
DNA: TGTGCCAGCAGCCCGTTGATCGAAAACAACATTCAGTACTTC
CDR3: CASSPLIENNIQYF

length: 12
D: -
size: many
V: TRBV7-9
J: TRBJ1-2
DNA: TGTGCCAGCAGCACACAGAACTATGGCTACACCTTC
CDR3: CASSTQNYGYTF

length: 12
D: -
size: -
V: TRBV29-1
J: TRBJ2-1
DNA: TGCAGCGTTGAGCCGGCCCGAAATGAGCAGTTCTTC
CDR3: CSVEPARNEQFF

length: 13
D: -
size: -
V: TRBV7-3
J: TRBJ1-1
DNA: TGTGCCAGCAGGGAAACAGGGAACACTGAAGCTTTCTTT
CDR3: CASRETGNTEAFF

length: 15
D: -
size: -
V: TRBV18
J: TRBJ1-2
DNA: TGTGCCAGCTCAACCGCCACGCAGAGAACACATGGCTACACCTTC
CDR3: CASSTATQRTHGYTF

length: 14
D: TRBD1
size: few
V: TRBV28
J: TRBJ2-7
DNA: TGTGCCAGCAGTTTATCAAGGACAGGGAAGAGGCAGTACTTC
CDR3: CASSLSRTGKRQYF

length: 16
D: TRBD1
size: few
V: TRBV20-1
J: TRBJ1-5
DNA: TGCAGTGCTAGAGGTGGGGGCAGGGGGATGAATCAGCCCCAGCATTTT
CDR3: CSARGGGRGMNQPQHF

length: 16
D: -
size: many
V: TRBV12-3/TRBV12-4
J: TRBJ1-1
DNA: TGTGCCAGCAGTCTCGGAACAGGGATAAGGGACACTGAAGCTTTCTTT
CDR3: CASSLGTGIRDTEAFF

length: 15
D: -
size: many
V: TRBV20-1
J: TRBJ1-1
DNA: TGCAGTGCTAGAGATGGCGCCCAGGGAGACACTGAAGCTTTCTTT
CDR3: CSARDGAQGDTEAFF

length: 12
D: -
size: many
V: TRBV12-3/TRBV12-4
J: TRBJ1-5
DNA: TGTGCCAGCAGAACTGAAGGGCAGCCCCAGCATTTT
CDR3: CASRTEGQPQHF

length: 13
D: -
size: -
V: TRBV14
J: TRBJ2-7
DNA: TGTGCCAGCTCCCCAACGGGATTCTACGAGCAGTACTTC
CDR3: CASSPTGFYEQYF

length: 14
D: -
size: many
V: TRBV4-1
J: TRBJ2-7
DNA: TGCGCCAGCAGCCAAGAGCGGACGGTCTACGAGCAGTACTTC
CDR3: CASSQERTVYEQYF

length: 16
D: -
size: -
V: TRBV11-1
J: TRBJ2-1
DNA: TGTGCCAGCAGCCCGCGGGGCACATTCTCCTACAATGAGCAGTTCTTC
CDR3: CASSPRGTFSYNEQFF

length: 13
D: -
size: few
V: TRBV13
J: TRBJ2-1
DNA: TGTGCCAGCAGCTTAGGTACAGGCGGTGAGCAGTTCTTC
CDR3: CASSLGTGGEQFF

length: 14
D: TRBD1
size: many
V: TRBV14
J: TRBJ2-1
DNA: TGTGCCAGCAGCCCGACAGGGTACGTCAATGAGCAGTTCTTC
CDR3: CASSPTGYVNEQFF

length: 14
D: -
size: many
V: TRBV7-3
J: TRBJ2-5
DNA: TGTGCCAGCAGCTTAAGGGCGGGCCAAGAGACCCAGTACTTC
CDR3: CASSLRAGQETQYF

length: 14
D: -
size: many
V: TRBV20-1
J: TRBJ1-3
DNA: TGCAGTGCCAGAGCTGGGGCAACTGGAAACACCATATATTTT
CDR3: CSARAGATGNTIYF

length: 15
D: -
size: -
V: TRBV18
J: TRBJ2-7
DNA: TGTGCCAGCTCACCAACGGACGGCCTCTCCTACGAGCAGTACTTC
CDR3: CASSPTDGLSYEQYF

length: 12
D: -
size: many
V: TRBV29-1
J: TRBJ2-3
DNA: TGCAGCGGGTGGGACGGCACTGATACGCAGTATTTT
CDR3: CSGWDGTDTQYF

length: 14
D: TRBD1
size: -
V: TRBV28
J: TRBJ2-7
DNA: TGTGCCAGCAGCCCACGGACAGGCTCCTACGAGCAGTACTTC
CDR3: CASSPRTGSYEQYF

length: 14
D: TRBD2
size: many
V: TRBV3-1
J: TRBJ2-1
DNA: TGTGCCAGCAGCCTAGCGGGACTAGATAATGAGCAGTTCTTC
CDR3: CASSLAGLDNEQFF

length: 13
D: TRBD2
size: many
V: TRBV29-1
J: TRBJ2-7
DNA: TGCAGCGTCCGGGAGGGACAAATTGGAGAGCAGTACTTC
CDR3: CSVREGQIGEQYF

length: 14
D: -
size: many
V: TRBV7-9
J: TRBJ1-1
DNA: TGTGCCAGCAGCCCCGACTGGGGGACCACTGAAGCTTTCTTT
CDR3: CASSPDWGTTEAFF

length: 14
D: -
size: many
V: TRBV6-1
J: TRBJ2-2
DNA: TGTGCCAGCAGTGAGCTGCTCGCCACCGGGGAGCTGTTTTTT
CDR3: CASSELLATGELFF

length: 17
D: TRBD2
size: -
V: TRBV5-1
J: TRBJ2-1
DNA: TGCGCCAGCAGCTCGAGGGCCGGGGGGACCTCCTACAATGAGCAGTTCTTC
CDR3: CASSSRAGGTSYNEQFF

length: 13
D: -
size: -
V: TRBV12-3/TRBV12-4
J: TRBJ1-1
DNA: TGTGCCAGCAGTTCCCTCGGGGACACTGAAGCTTTCTTT
CDR3: CASSSLGDTEAFF

length: 17
D: -
size: many
V: TRBV11-2
J: TRBJ2-7
DNA: TGTGCCAGCAGCTTGACGACTGCGAGTATCGGCGCCTACGAGCAGTACTTC
CDR3: CASSLTTASIGAYEQYF

length: 13
D: -
size: -
V: TRBV3-1
J: TRBJ1-4
DNA: TGTGCCAGCAAACGGGCAGGGTTGGAAAAACTGTTTTTT
CDR3: CASKRAGLEKLFF

length: 16
D: -
size: few
V: TRBV4-1
J: TRBJ2-7
DNA: TGCGCCAGCAGCCATTTTATAGCCGTAAAGGACAATGAGCAGTACTTC
CDR3: CASSHFIAVKDNEQYF

length: 12
D: TRBD1
size: many
V: TRBV6-5
J: TRBJ1-1
DNA: TGTGCCAGCTTTGACAGGGGGCGACGAGCTTTCTTT
CDR3: CASFDRGRRAFF

length: 13
D: -
size: few
V: TRBV11-2
J: TRBJ1-3
DNA: TGTGCCAGCAACGGTGGAAACGGAAACACCATATATTTT
CDR3: CASNGGNGNTIYF